The rows below give T cell receptor beta chains drawn from one sample of a study of T-cell memory formation after mild COVID-19. TCRdb used MiXCR to reprocess the 5' RACE reads, holding one entry per CDR3 protein. The sample yields under 300,000 distinct CDR3 sequences, more than 8% seen once. The sequencing sample was made of PBMCs or a T cell subset sorted from them (not recorded which). All receptors come from a man younger than 35 who had mild COVID-19 (a few samples of this study predate the infection). Cell type and time point are not known. Both conserved end residues are part of each CDR3. A D gene is named only where the DNA matches it firmly. Clone sizes are given selectively: once, few, many, or a class where the clone is expanded.

V	J	size	D	CDR3	DNA
TRBV6-1	TRBJ1-4	many	TRBD1	CASDPGQGNEKLFF	TGTGCCAGTGACCCGGGACAGGGAAATGAAAAACTGTTTTTT
TRBV4-3	TRBJ1-2	few	TRBD1	CASSRDRDNYGYTF	TGCGCCAGCAGCCGGGACAGGGATAACTATGGCTACACCTTC
TRBV18	TRBJ1-1	few	NA	CASSPPGVRNTEAFF	TGTGCCAGCTCACCCCCCGGGGTAAGGAACACTGAAGCTTTCTTT
TRBV5-1	TRBJ2-2	few	TRBD1	CASSLGQGLFPGELFF	TGCGCCAGCAGCCTGGGACAGGGGCTATTCCCCGGGGAGCTGTTTTTT
TRBV7-7	TRBJ2-5	few	TRBD2	CASSPQRGRETQYF	TGTGCTAGCAGCCCCCAGCGGGGGAGAGAGACCCAGTACTTC
TRBV12-3/TRBV12-4	TRBJ2-3	many	NA	CASRLGRSTDTQYF	TGTGCCAGCCGCCTCGGGCGGAGCACAGATACGCAGTATTTT
TRBV7-9	TRBJ2-3	NA	TRBD2	CASSLPGGDREDTQYF	TGTGCCAGCAGCTTACCCGGGGGGGATCGCGAAGATACGCAGTATTTT
TRBV5-1	TRBJ1-6	NA	NA	CASSLEGGGEPLHF	TGCGCCAGCAGCTTGGAGGGAGGGGGAGAGCCCCTCCACTTT
TRBV29-1	TRBJ2-7	few	NA	CSSSGPGYEQYF	TGCAGCTCATCTGGCCCCGGGTACGAGCAGTACTTC
TRBV10-3	TRBJ1-2	NA	NA	CAIRRESYGYTF	TGTGCCATCCGTCGGGAATCCTATGGCTACACCTTC
TRBV7-2	TRBJ2-1	many	TRBD1	CASSLSTGPQNEQFF	TGTGCCAGCAGCTTGTCGACAGGGCCTCAAAATGAGCAGTTCTTC
TRBV20-1	TRBJ1-3	NA	NA	CSAPGQGNTIYF	TGCAGTGCCCCCGGACAGGGAAACACCATATATTTT
TRBV5-1	TRBJ1-3	NA	NA	CASSRTVQGSGNTIYF	TGCGCCAGCAGCCGTACCGTACAGGGCTCTGGAAACACCATATATTTT
TRBV5-1	TRBJ2-2	many	TRBD2	CASSPASGGYTGELFF	TGCGCCAGCAGCCCCGCCAGCGGGGGGTACACCGGGGAGCTGTTTTTT
TRBV3-1	TRBJ2-1	NA	NA	CASSQGWTYNEQFF	TGTGCCAGCAGCCAAGGATGGACCTACAATGAGCAGTTCTTC
TRBV7-3	TRBJ2-5	few	NA	CASTGEGETQYF	TGTGCCAGCACAGGGGAAGGGGAGACCCAGTACTTC
TRBV28	TRBJ2-5	few	NA	CASRGTGRTQYF	TGTGCCAGCAGAGGAACAGGCCGGACCCAGTACTTC
TRBV6-5	TRBJ2-3	NA	NA	CASSYSIVGSMGGDTQYF	TGTGCCAGCAGTTACTCGATTGTCGGCTCGATGGGGGGAGATACGCAGTATTTT
TRBV6-5	TRBJ1-1	NA	NA	CASSPEGDGAGAFF	TGTGCCAGCAGCCCCGAGGGGGATGGGGCTGGAGCTTTCTTT
TRBV4-1	TRBJ1-6	NA	NA	CASSQDPWQSTPLHF	TGCGCCAGCAGCCAAGATCCGTGGCAGTCAACACCCCTCCACTTT
TRBV7-8	TRBJ1-5	few	NA	CASSLARENQPQHF	TGTGCCAGCAGCTTAGCCCGGGAGAATCAGCCCCAGCATTTT
TRBV6-6	TRBJ2-2	many	TRBD2	CASSRRRGLVNTGELFF	TGTGCCAGCAGCCGCCGCAGGGGACTAGTAAACACCGGGGAGCTGTTTTTT
TRBV20-1	TRBJ2-1	NA	NA	CSAATLGSYNEQFF	TGCAGTGCCGCTACTTTGGGCTCATACAATGAGCAGTTCTTC
TRBV3-1	TRBJ2-5	few	NA	CASSPGVYQETQYF	TGTGCCAGCAGCCCGGGGGTGTACCAAGAGACCCAGTACTTC
TRBV29-1	TRBJ1-1	few	NA	CSVEDPGQSTEAFF	TGCAGCGTTGAAGATCCAGGCCAGAGCACTGAAGCTTTCTTT
TRBV5-1	TRBJ2-3	NA	NA	CASSLAADITDTQYF	TGCGCCAGCAGCTTGGCCGCAGATATCACAGATACGCAGTATTTT